This TCR beta chain derives from a study of blood T cell repertoires in COVID-19. Looking at the study overall: COVID-19 samples from acute and convalescent phases originated in the United States, Italy and Spain. PBMCs, B-cell-depleted T cells, or T cells were the source of the cDNA or gDNA that made up the material.

Original analysis: Estimation of nucleated cell counts was performed using reference gene primer amplification. The protocol was immunoSEQ multiplex PCR, while the TCRdb copy is restricted to in-frame clones and leaves out a portion. V, J and clone size reflect that table, while D and trimming were determined from the DNA. The table has roughly 100,000 clones, roughly 82% seen once. Specimen: peripheral blood. The sequence came from a human donor in a cohort sampled during active COVID-19.

CDR3: CASSPRLMNTEAFF. CDR3 nucleotide sequence: TGTGCCAGCAGCCCACGACTGATGAACACTGAAGCTTTCTTT. The rearrangement links TRBV9 to TRBJ1-1; unclear D gene. Germline CDR1 is SGDLS and CDR2 is YYNGEE. This CDR3 contains 14 residues. Trimming shortened V by 4 bases and J by 0 bases, and 10 bases separated the two germline ends.